This record concerns one TCR beta chain sequence. Its antigen is unknown. Base qualities are not provided; no much larger clone lies one nucleotide away. This entry belongs to a study of blood T cell repertoires in COVID-19 (dated by TCRdb to the early 2020s). Context from the whole study: Samples covering the acute and convalescent phases of COVID-19 were provided by collaborators in the United States, Italy and Spain. Samples were obtained from the ongoing ImmuneRACE study (first 160 participants) and from over a thousand subjects provided by 6 global collaborators. Where HLA class I and class II types were available, the types were taken from metadata supplied by the sample provider, not from assay-based typing. The repertoires were released in a freely available public database meant as a resource for research on the immune response to SARS-CoV-2. Subjects who had been exposed to COVID-19, were actively infected with it, or had recovered from it provided the deeply sampled blood TCRbeta repertoires that made up the dataset. The material from the prospective study consisted of cDNA or gDNA derived from T cells, B-cell-depleted T cells, or PBMCs. The sample metadata nearly always contained a de-identified subject ID, COVID-19 status, age in years and sex.

Overall results and qualifications from the work: The quantity of clinical and demographic metadata differed by source and by participant and was supplied without curation.

The immunoSEQ Assay, a bias-controlled multiplex PCR, was used to amplify TCRbeta CDR3 regions from genomic DNA. The paper's processing steps were these. The number of nucleated cells in each sample was estimated from the amplification of reference gene primers within the assay. To quantify the absolute abundance of each unique TCRbeta CDR3 rearrangement, sequence reads were collapsed and filtered. Productive Simpson clonality was computed per sample as the square root of Simpson's diversity index over productive rearrangements. Held by TCRdb, this immuneACCESS table contains in-frame sequences only and omits some clones. Under half of the omission traces to an unresolved V gene where checked; the cause of the rest is unknown. That table is the source of V, J and clone size, and D and trimming were worked out from the DNA. The sample records approximately 170,000 clones, approximately 85% of which are singletons. The top ten clones comprise approximately 2.6% of the sample.

At one collaborating source in Seattle, patients were enrolled during active infection and were followed longitudinally through the course of disease. Whole blood was collected in K2EDTA tubes by collaborating institutions according to the institutions' own protocols. For TCRbeta analysis, collaborators shipped samples as frozen whole blood, isolated PBMCs, or DNA extracted from either of those sample types. The CDR3 has 15 amino acids, counting the end cysteine and phenylalanine. Here the CDR3 DNA is all that survives: 45 bases in frame from base 1. Via the germline V gene, CDR1 is SNHLY and CDR2 FYNNEI. V has 4 bases trimmed and J has 7 bases trimmed; junction bases matching no gene number 11.

The sequenced sample was peripheral blood. The chain uses TRBV2 and TRBJ2-7; a stretch of 9 junction bases matches TRBD2. The receptor comes from a woman of 80 years or more with COVID-19, enrolled during active disease. The nucleotide sequence reads as follows: TGTGCCAGCAGTGTCTTTAGCGGGAGCGGGAGTGAGCAGTACTTC. It encodes CASSVFSGSGSEQYF.